Following are 8 T cell receptor beta chains from one sample sequenced in a study of OX40 agonist ivuxolimab in advanced cancers. Assay used: immunoSEQ multiplex PCR; TCRdb lists only in-frame clones, some missing. This table has some 19,000 clones, over 75% appearing once. The starting material was CD4+ or CD8+ T cells sorted from blood, obtained in a trial of the OX40 agonist ivuxolimab. Every receptor here comes from an adult with an advanced solid tumor such as melanoma, head and neck, liver or kidney cancer.

The J gene is TRBJ1-2, the V gene TRBV19; no reliable D call. This CDR3 has 10 residues. Germline lookup yields CDR1 LNHDA and CDR2 SQIVND (reference sequence). The V and J ends lost 10 bases and 5 bases respectively, with 8 bases between them. The CDR3 region has the DNA TGTGCCACCGGGTCTTATGGCTACACCTTC. Translated, it gives CATGSYGYTF. Combining the CDR3 with reference TRBV19 and TRBJ1-2 gives the whole variable domain DGGITQSPKYLFRKEGQNVTLSCEQNLNHDAMYWYRQDPGQGLRLIYYSQIVNDFQKGDIAEGYSVSREKKESFPLTVTSAQKNPTAFYLCATGSYGYTFGSGTRLTVV.

The chain couples TRBV27 to TRBJ2-7; the D call may be TRBD1 or TRBD2 (6 bases each). Germline loops: CDR1 MNHEY, CDR2 SMNVEV (reference sequence). V shed 7 bases and J shed 6 bases, with 13 bases lying between them. This CDR3 spans 12 amino acids. The CDR3, as DNA: TGTGCCAGCACAGACGAGGGGGGCGAGCAGTACTTC. It yields the protein CASTDEGGEQYF.

The CDR3 nucleotides read TGTGCCAGCAGCCCTCGGACAGCAAGGAACACTGAAGCTTTCTTT. Its translation is CASSPRTARNTEAFF. This chain connects TRBV9 to TRBJ1-1; D perhaps matches TRBD1 (6 bases). V gave up 4 bases and J gave up 1 base, with 14 bases separating them. Germline V lookup: CDR1 SGDLS, CDR2 YYNGEE. The CDR3 sequence is 15 residues long.

The V and J genes are TRBV2 and TRBJ2-5; D uncertain. The V and J ends lost 3 bases and 5 bases respectively, with 16 bases between them. The CDR3 totals 15 residues. Per germline, CDR1 SNHLY and CDR2 FYNNEI. CDR3 in DNA: TGTGCCAGCAGTGACCGTGGCTCAATAGGGGAGACCCAGTACTTC. It translates to CASSDRGSIGETQYF.

V and J are TRBV7-9 and TRBJ2-7; a weak D match, TRBD1 (6 bases). Looked up from germline, CDR1 is SEHNR and CDR2 is FQNEAQ (reference sequence). V dropped 5 bases and J dropped 2 bases, with 19 bases sitting between them. This CDR3 region has 16 residues. The CDR3: CASSPAGTTLTYEQYF. CDR3 nucleotide sequence: TGTGCCAGCAGCCCCGCCGGGACAACTCTGACCTACGAGCAGTACTTC.

The DNA for the CDR3 is TGTGCCAGCAGCTCCTCCGGGAGCGGGGGGTTAGATACGCAGTATTTT. Encoded protein: CASSSSGSGGLDTQYF. This rearrangement joins TRBV7-2 to TRBJ2-3; 9 nucleotides agree with TRBD2. The CDR3 contains 16 residues. CDR1 and CDR2 (germline): SGHTA, FQGNSA. V lost 4 bases and J lost 5; bases outside the gene matches: 10.

On this clone: The sample has other DNA sequences that encode this CDR3 too. The gene calls are TRBV7-6 and TRBJ1-3; D gene ambiguous. The CDR3 extends over 12 amino acids. Germline V gene lookup returns CDR1 SGHVS and CDR2 FNYEAQ. Between the trimmed V and J ends, which lost 0 bases and 4 bases, there was a span of 1 base. Here the CDR3 reads CASSLAGNTIYF. For the CDR3, the DNA is TGTGCCAGCAGCTTAGCCGGAAACACCATATATTTT. Variable domain in full (rest from reference TRBV7-6 and TRBJ1-3): GAGVSQSPRYKVTKRGQDVALRCDPISGHVSLYWYRQALGQGPEFLTYFNYEAQQDKSGLPNDRFSAERPEGSISTLTIQRTEQRDSAMYRCASSLAGNTIYFGEGSWLTVV.

Concerning this clone: Distinct nucleotide sequences in the sample also encode this CDR3. The V gene is TRBV6-6, the J gene TRBJ1-4, with a possible D match to TRBD1 (6 bases). Trimming left V 0 bases short and J 10 bases short, with 9 bases between. CDR1 is MNHNY and CDR2 is SVGAGI in the germline V gene (reference sequence). CDR3 length: 13 residues. Here the CDR3 reads CASSYSKGGKLFF. CDR3 bases: TGTGCCAGCAGTTACTCAAAAGGGGGAAAACTGTTTTTT.